This TCR beta chain was profiled in a study of blood T cells in healthy people across ages. This CDR3 has 14 amino acids. V trimming: 6 bases; J trimming: 2 bases; junction bases outside the gene matches: 6. From germline, CDR1 is ENHRY and CDR2 SYGVKD. Primers used in a second PCR of roughly 6 to 12 cycles were a sample-barcoded 5' primer and a J-beta primer mix. One entry per CDR3 protein, called by TCRdb with MiXCR from the 5' RACE reads. The table includes some 1.4 million distinct CDR3 sequences, approximately 40% detected once. Points on this clonotype: Its antigen remains unidentified.

Overall study results and limits: Both naive CD4+ cell counts and diversity were greater in long-lived donors than in aged donors.

The sample taken for sequencing was blood. This TCR was recovered from a young woman in good health. This chain connects TRBV10-3 to TRBJ2-5; TRBD2 matches 7 bases. The CDR3 sequence is CAIRSSGPQETQYF. As DNA, the CDR3 is TGTGCCATCAGAAGTAGCGGGCCTCAAGAGACCCAGTACTTC.